The clone carrying this T cell receptor beta chain has only a few counts. The antigen is unknown. The CDR3 runs to 16 residues. Trimming stripped 6 bases from V and 3 bases from J, with 18 bases between. The germline gives CDR1 MNHNS, CDR2 SASEGT. This entry is derived from a study of regulatory T cells in long-lasting Graves disease. General study findings and limits: TCR diversity in persistent Graves' patients was below that of newly diagnosed ones. Limited samples may have lowered accuracy.

The authors built TCR beta libraries using iRepertoire HTBI primers and Arm-PCR of CDR3 regions. TCRdb reprocessed the multiplex PCR reads with MiXCR, giving one entry per CDR3 protein. The data contain roughly 610,000 distinct CDR3 sequences, about 16% of them singletons. Time point of the sample: newly diagnosed GD, antithyroid drugs for less than 3 months. Isolated PBMC RNA provided the starting material for the TCR library. A further study also used this sample, focusing on T cells in Graves' hyperthyroidism and ophthalmopathy. Per that paper: For the diagnoses, clinical symptoms, serum thyroxine and TRAb, thyroid ultrasound and orbital computed tomography were used. The blood repertoire included most of the expanded thyroid clonotypes above 0.001.

This chain uses TRBV6-1 with TRBJ1-5, with D tentatively TRBD1 (6 bases). The source is a woman between 25 and 40 years old with Graves disease. This specimen was peripheral blood mononuclear cells (PBMCs), taken at new diagnosis, from a patient treated with antithyroid drugs. In DNA form, the CDR3 reads TGTGCCAGCAGGACCGATCAACAGGGTTTCAATCAGCCCCAGCATTTT. It yields the protein CASRTDQQGFNQPQHF.